This T cell receptor (beta chain) was obtained from a study of OX40 agonist ivuxolimab in advanced cancers. The wider study: A mean age of approximately 60 years, range roughly 23 to 79, was recorded, and 70% to 85% were male. Findings and limits, study-wide: There was clonal expansion of CD4+ and CD8+ blood T cells by week 6 at 0.1 to 3.0 mg/kg. Near-lowest levels of clonal expansion characterized partial responders at 0.1-3.0 mg/kg.

The germline V and J ends were trimmed by 3 bases and 9 bases, with 11 bases remaining between them. CDR1 is SGHAT, CDR2 FQNNGV, per germline. The CDR3 contains 12 residues. Assay: immunoSEQ multiplex PCR; the TCRdb copy retains only in-frame clones and omits some. The table lists approximately 62,000 clones, 80% to 95% of them singletons. In the case of this clone: Its antigen remains unknown.

The chain recombines TRBV11-2 with TRBJ1-1; D not resolved. The sequences come from CD4+ or CD8+ T cells sorted from blood, collected in a trial of the OX40 agonist ivuxolimab. The TCR originated in an adult with an advanced solid tumor such as melanoma, head and neck, liver or kidney cancer. The CDR3 protein is CASSFGPEQAFF. CDR3 nucleotides: TGTGCCAGCAGCTTTGGTCCGGAGCAAGCTTTCTTT.